Each of the 25 T cell receptor beta chains below was sequenced from the same sample in a study of shared clonotypes between healthy human individuals. Repertoires were generated with immunoSEQ multiplex PCR, while TCRdb's copy carries only in-frame clones and drops some. This sample has some 1.1 million clones; roughly 77% occur once, and the top ten carry 0.85% to 1%. What was sequenced was memory CD4+ T cells from PBMCs. Documented subset: CD45RA-negative fraction. These receptors were taken from a man between 18 and 29 years old in good health. Some clones in this sample may be carry-over from other donors' samples.

V and J are TRBV28 and TRBJ1-5, with D perhaps TRBD1 (5 bases). CDR3 length: 15 amino acids. The V end lost 7 bases, the J end lost 7 bases, and 20 bases lay between the germline ends. The germline V gene encodes CDR1 MDHEN and CDR2 SYDVKM. CDR3 in amino acids: CASTPGRQGRQPQHF. For the CDR3, the DNA is TGTGCCAGCACCCCGGGCAGGCAGGGAAGACAGCCCCAGCATTTT.

This sequence joins TRBV18 and TRBJ2-3, with D unclear. Germline assignment: CDR1 KGHSH and CDR2 LQKENI. The CDR3 contains 15 residues. V gave up 1 base and J gave up 2 bases, with 10 bases separating them. The CDR3 nucleotides are TGTGCCAGCTCACCACAGAGCACGACCACAGATACGCAGTATTTT. The encoded protein is CASSPQSTTTDTQYF.

This clone has just a few counts. The gene calls are TRBV7-3 and TRBJ2-3; D gene unclear. Germline V CDR1 and CDR2: SGHTA, FQGTGA. CDR3 length equals 15 residues. Trimming left V 2 bases short and J 1 base short, with 10 bases between. This chain's CDR3 is CASSLGRVGTDTQYF. The CDR3, as DNA: TGTGCCAGCAGCTTAGGAAGGGTGGGCACAGATACGCAGTATTTT.

The chain has TRBV27 and TRBJ1-2, with 10 bases matching TRBD1. Losses at the gene ends were 5 bases for V and 3 bases for J; bases not matched to a gene: 6. The CDR3 sequence is 15 residues long. CDR1 and CDR2 from the germline V gene are MNHEY and SMNVEV (reference sequence). CDR3 residues: CASSPTGGAYYGYTF. The CDR3 DNA is TGTGCCAGCAGTCCGACAGGGGGCGCCTACTATGGCTACACCTTC.

This rearrangement joins TRBV18 to TRBJ2-2; 10 positions agree with TRBD1. V shed 1 base, J shed 3 bases, and the junction held 8 bases outside the gene matches. Germline V gene lookup returns CDR1 KGHSH and CDR2 LQKENI. This CDR3 comprises 18 residues. CDR3 coding DNA: TGTGCCAGCTCACCACGGTTGACCGGGACAGGGGACACCGGGGAGCTGTTTTTT. Encoded protein: CASSPRLTGTGDTGELFF.

The rearrangement links TRBV7-8 to TRBJ1-3, with D unclear. Trimming cost V 2 bases and J 2 bases, with 13 bases left between them. The CDR3 runs to 16 residues. The germline gives CDR1 SGHVS, CDR2 FQNEAQ. The CDR3: CASSLTAPRAGNTIYF. CDR3 sequence (DNA): TGTGCCAGCAGCTTAACGGCACCCCGGGCTGGAAACACCATATATTTT. Looking up the rest from reference TRBV7-8 and TRBJ1-3 gives the full variable domain: GAGVSQSPRYKVAKRGQDVALRCDPISGHVSLFWYQQALGQGPEFLTYFQNEAQLDKSGLPSDRFFAERPEGSVSTLKIQRTQQEDSAVYLCASSLTAPRAGNTIYFGEGSWLTVV.

This clone was detected a few times. V usage is TRBV25-1 and J usage is TRBJ1-6; the D gene is possibly TRBD1 (6 bases). This CDR3 contains 13 residues. The ends were cut back, 6 bases at V and 8 bases at J, with 11 bases in the middle. CDR1 is MGHDK, CDR2 SYGVNS, per germline. In DNA, the CDR3 is TGTGCCAGCAGAGTACGACAGGATTCACCCCTCCACTTT. This codes for CASRVRQDSPLHF.

The genes are TRBV6-5 and TRBJ1-5; TRBD1 matches 10 bases. The germline V gene encodes CDR1 MNHEY and CDR2 SVGAGI. The V segment lost 10 bases and the J segment 6 bases; nucleotides outside the gene matches: 9. The CDR3 consists of 14 residues. The CDR3 loop is CATRRDRGLQPQHF. CDR3 DNA: TGTGCCACCCGCCGGGACAGGGGACTTCAGCCCCAGCATTTT.

The rearrangement joins TRBV9 to TRBJ1-1; 8 bases map to TRBD1. There are 17 residues in the CDR3. Germline loops: CDR1 SGDLS, CDR2 YYNGEE. J was trimmed by 3 bases and V by 0 bases; bases with no gene match: 10. CDR3 loop: CASSVGPGGGGDTEAFF. The CDR3 DNA sequence: TGTGCCAGCAGCGTAGGTCCAGGGGGCGGAGGGGACACTGAAGCTTTCTTT.

V gene TRBV10-3 combines with J gene TRBJ1-5, with 8 bases identical to TRBD1. The length of the CDR3 is 14 residues. Per the germline V gene, CDR1 is ENHRY and CDR2 is SYGVKD. Trimming at V came to 10 bases and at J to 2 bases, leaving 7 bases not matched to a gene. CDR3: CATQGARGNQPQHF. The CDR3 DNA sequence: TGTGCCACCCAGGGGGCGCGTGGCAATCAGCCCCAGCATTTT.

This chain joins TRBV5-4 and TRBJ2-2; TRBD2 matches 8 bases. The J segment lost 0 bases and the V segment lost 4 bases, leaving 8 bases of the junction unmatched. This CDR3 comprises 17 residues. CDR1 SGHNT and CDR2 YYREEE come from the germline V gene (reference sequence). CDR3 protein: CASSPRVSGTNTGELFF. Written as DNA, the CDR3 is TGTGCCAGCAGCCCCCGCGTTAGCGGGACGAACACCGGGGAGCTGTTTTTT.

V usage is TRBV7-2 and J usage is TRBJ2-7, with D possibly TRBD2 on 6 matching bases. Germline CDR1 SGHTA, CDR2 FQGNSA. Trimming removed 2 bases from V and 1 base from J, with 12 bases in between. The CDR3 loop spans 15 amino acids. CDR3 residues: CASSLFGGRSYEQYF. In nucleotides, the CDR3 is TGTGCCAGCAGCTTATTCGGAGGGAGGTCCTACGAGCAGTACTTC.

This clone has more than one count but fewer than ten. The chain employs TRBV2 and TRBJ1-5; D not resolved. Germline-derived CDR1 and CDR2 are SNHLY and FYNNEI. CDR3 length: 13 amino acids. Trimming pared 8 bases from V and 11 bases from J, leaving 19 bases between. The CDR3 loop reads CASGPAPLSAQHF. CDR3 DNA sequence: TGTGCCAGCGGACCAGCCCCCCTCTCTGCCCAGCATTTT. The full variable domain, rest sourced from reference TRBV2 and TRBJ1-5, is EPEVTQTPSHQVTQMGQEVILRCVPISNHLYFYWYRQILGQKVEFLVSFYNNEISEKSEIFDDQFSVERPDGSNFTLKIRSTKLEDSAMYFCASGPAPLSAQHFGDGTRLSIL.

The rearrangement links TRBV9 to TRBJ1-2; the D is unclear. Per the germline V gene, CDR1 is SGDLS and CDR2 is YYNGEE. Trimming cost V 4 bases and J 3 bases, with 13 bases left between them. The CDR3 runs to 14 residues. The CDR3 coding sequence is TGTGCCAGCAGCCCATCTGGGGTGGACTATGGCTACACCTTC. As protein: CASSPSGVDYGYTF.

V usage is TRBV5-1 and J usage is TRBJ2-2; D not certain. CDR1 SGHRS and CDR2 YFSETQ come from the germline V gene. This CDR3 contains 14 residues. V was shortened by 0 bases and J by 6 bases, with 9 bases between the two germline ends. CDR3 in amino acids: CASSLDSSSGELFF. CDR3 nucleotide sequence: TGCGCCAGCAGCTTGGATTCCTCGTCCGGGGAGCTGTTTTTT.

CDR3 sequence (DNA): TGCGCCAGCAGCTTGAGACTAGCGGGAGACACCGGGGAGCTGTTTTTT. Protein: CASSLRLAGDTGELFF. V is TRBV5-1 and J is TRBJ2-2; TRBD2 aligns across 12 bases. Trimming removed 1 base from V and 3 bases from J; junction bases left unmatched: 1. This CDR3 is 16 amino acids long. Germline CDR1 and CDR2: SGHRS and YFSETQ. Variable domain in full (rest from reference TRBV5-1 and TRBJ2-2): KAGVTQTPRYLIKTRGQQVTLSCSPISGHRSVSWYQQTPGQGLQFLFEYFSETQRNKGNFPGRFSGRQFSNSRSEMNVSTLELGDSALYLCASSLRLAGDTGELFFGEGSRLTVL.

The chain employs TRBV30 and TRBJ1-1; the D gene is possibly TRBD1 (6 bases). The CDR3 has 13 residues. V lost 1 base and J 4 bases, leaving 10 bases between the germline ends. The germline gives CDR1 GTSNPN, CDR2 SVGIG (reference sequence). CDR3 in DNA: TGTGCCTGGAGTGGGGGGGCGGGCACTGAAGCTTTCTTT. It is translated as CAWSGGAGTEAFF.

This clone has a single count. This chain uses TRBV7-9 with TRBJ1-5; D is unresolved. V was trimmed by 0 bases and J by 4 bases, leaving 4 bases between them. This CDR3 is 13 amino acids long. The V gene's germline CDR1 is SEHNR and CDR2 FQNEAQ (reference sequence). The DNA for the CDR3 is TGTGCCAGCAGCTTAGCAGTGAATCAGCCCCAGCATTTT. This sequence encodes CASSLAVNQPQHF.

A remark on this clone: This may be a read error, as it is one base from a much larger clone. Other nucleotide sequences from this sample produce the same CDR3. This chain uses TRBV7-2 with TRBJ2-1; D call uncertain. CDR1 SGHTA and CDR2 FQGNSA come from the germline V gene. The CDR3 contains 11 residues. Trimming pared 5 bases from V and 5 bases from J, leaving 4 bases between. CDR3 protein: CASSQNNEQFF. The CDR3 DNA reads TGTGCCAGCAGCCAAAACAATGAGCAGTTCTTC.

Turning to this clone: This sample also contains other DNA sequences that code for the same CDR3. The DNA of the CDR3 is TGTGCCAGCTCACCAGGACAGGGGGGAAGCAATCAGCCCCAGCATTTT. It yields the protein CASSPGQGGSNQPQHF. The chain joins TRBV18 to TRBJ1-5, with 10 bases identical to TRBD1. Germline trimming cut 2 bases from V and 1 base from J; bases unmatched to any gene: 2. Germline V gene data show CDR1 as KGHSH and CDR2 as LQKENI. The CDR3 is 16 residues long. Full variable domain (outside the CDR3, taken from reference TRBV18 and TRBJ1-5): NAGVMQNPRHLVRRRGQEARLRCSPMKGHSHVYWYRQLPEEGLKFMVYLQKENIIDESGMPKERFSAEFPKEGPSILRIQQVVRGDSAAYFCASSPGQGGSNQPQHFGDGTRLSIL.

The CDR3 spells CASANRGGNTEAFF. The DNA of the CDR3 is TGTGCCAGCGCTAACAGGGGAGGGAACACTGAAGCTTTCTTT. J is TRBJ1-1 and V is TRBV27, with 7 bases matching TRBD1. J was trimmed by 1 base and V by 8 bases; bases with no gene match: 7. The CDR3 is 14 amino acids. Germline V gives CDR1 MNHEY, CDR2 SMNVEV (reference sequence).

The table lists this clone with a count of one. The chain is built from TRBV10-2 and TRBJ2-4; 10 bases are a match to TRBD2. The CDR3 length is 17 residues. Germline assignment: CDR1 WSHSY and CDR2 SAAADI. V shed 4 bases and J 8 bases; nucleotides not matched to a gene: 14. The CDR3 DNA is TGCGCCAGCAGTGGCCCCCTCCCTAGCGGGAGTTTAGACATTCAGTACTTC. It yields the protein CASSGPLPSGSLDIQYF.

This clone was seen more than once but under ten times. The J gene is TRBJ2-7, the V gene TRBV23-1; 7 bases are a match to TRBD1. TRBV23-1 is sorted into the ORF group, with uncertain function. V lost 7 bases, J lost 4 bases, and 13 bases stayed unmatched. The CDR3 is made up of 15 amino acids. CDR3 sequence: CASTPRGTGVYEQYF. The CDR3 DNA is TGCGCCAGCACCCCCCGGGGAACAGGGGTATACGAGCAGTACTTC.

In this sample, this clone turned up once. The chain carries TRBV19 and TRBJ1-2; TRBD1 is a possible D gene (5 bases). Germline assignment: CDR1 LNHDA and CDR2 SQIVND (reference sequence). CDR3 length: 15 residues. V was trimmed by 5 bases and J by 6 bases, leaving 19 bases between them. The chain's CDR3 is CASSLNRDSLHGYTF. CDR3 nucleotide sequence: TGTGCCAGTAGTCTCAACCGGGACTCCCTTCATGGCTACACCTTC.

CDR3 nucleotide sequence: TGCAGCGGACAGGCGGGGGCAGTAGACACTGAAGCTTTCTTT. This translates into CSGQAGAVDTEAFF. The chain joins TRBV29-1 to TRBJ1-1, with a weak D call TRBD1 (6 bases). The germline CDR1 and CDR2 sequences are SQVTM and ANQGSEA. With 7 bases removed from V and 3 bases from J, the gap between germline ends came to 18 bases. The CDR3 is made up of 14 amino acids.